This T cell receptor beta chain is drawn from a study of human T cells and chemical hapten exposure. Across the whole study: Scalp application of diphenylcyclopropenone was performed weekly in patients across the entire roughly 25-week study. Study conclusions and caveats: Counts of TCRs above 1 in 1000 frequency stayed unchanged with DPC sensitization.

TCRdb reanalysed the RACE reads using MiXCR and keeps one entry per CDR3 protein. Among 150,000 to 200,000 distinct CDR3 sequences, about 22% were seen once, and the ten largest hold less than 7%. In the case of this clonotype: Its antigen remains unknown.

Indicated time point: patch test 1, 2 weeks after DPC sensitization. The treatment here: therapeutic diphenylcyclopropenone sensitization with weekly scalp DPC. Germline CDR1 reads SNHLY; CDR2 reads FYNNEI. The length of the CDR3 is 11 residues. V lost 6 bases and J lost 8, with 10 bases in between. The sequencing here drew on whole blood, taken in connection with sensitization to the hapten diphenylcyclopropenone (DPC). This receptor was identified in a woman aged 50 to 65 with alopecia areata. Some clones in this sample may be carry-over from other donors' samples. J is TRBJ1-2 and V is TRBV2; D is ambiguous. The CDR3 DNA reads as TGTGCCAGCAGAAGGGATAGCGGCTACACCTTC. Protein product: CASRRDSGYTF.